The 23 T cell receptor beta chains in this list originate from one sample, sequenced in a study of OX40 agonist ivuxolimab in advanced cancers. TCRdb's copy holds only in-frame clones and misses some; the assay was immunoSEQ multiplex PCR. The table has about 34,000 clones, 92% seen once. The sequencing here drew on CD4+ or CD8+ T cells sorted from blood, taken in a trial of the OX40 agonist ivuxolimab. These receptors were collected from an adult with an advanced solid tumor such as melanoma, head and neck, liver or kidney cancer.

This clone was found once. The chain carries TRBV13 and TRBJ2-3; D is unclear. V lost 4 bases and J 3 bases, leaving 8 bases between the germline ends. This CDR3 is built from 13 residues. Germline V gene lookup returns CDR1 PRHDT and CDR2 FYEKMQ (reference sequence). The chain's CDR3 is CASSSLRTDTQYF. The DNA of the CDR3 is TGTGCCAGCAGCTCACTACGTACAGATACGCAGTATTTT.

The chain employs TRBV28 and TRBJ2-5, with D tentatively TRBD1 or TRBD2 (5 bases each). Trimming took off 6 bases at V and 0 bases at J, with 11 bases between the two ends. The CDR3 contains 14 residues. Germline lookup yields CDR1 MDHEN and CDR2 SYDVKM. The CDR3 here is CASSLGPNQETQYF. CDR3 in DNA: TGTGCCAGCAGCCTGGGACCCAACCAAGAGACCCAGTACTTC.

The V gene is TRBV5-1, the J gene TRBJ2-7; TRBD1 agrees at 9 bases. CDR1 SGHRS and CDR2 YFSETQ come from the germline V gene. Trimming at V came to 3 bases and at J to 7 bases, leaving 8 bases not matched to a gene. The CDR3 covers 14 residues. For the CDR3, the DNA is TGCGCCAGCAGCTCCGGGACAGGGTTCCGAGAGCAGTACTTC. Protein product: CASSSGTGFREQYF.

V usage is TRBV30 and J usage is TRBJ2-7, with TRBD1 matching over 8 bases. V lost 7 bases to trimming and J lost 2 bases; unmatched junction nucleotides: 10. This CDR3 has 14 amino acids. CDR1 is GTSNPN, CDR2 SVGIG, per germline (reference sequence). The CDR3 nucleotides read TGTGCCTCGTTAATCAGGGGGCGGCCCTACGAGCAGTACTTC. This codes for CASLIRGRPYEQYF.

The chain has TRBV10-3 and TRBJ2-5; either TRBD1 or TRBD2 may fit D (6 bases each). The CDR3 is made up of 15 amino acids. Germline V lookup: CDR1 ENHRY, CDR2 SYGVKD. Between the trimmed V and J ends, which lost 9 bases and 1 base, there was a span of 18 bases. CDR3 in DNA: TGTGCCATTAGTCCTTCCGGGGGCCCCCAAGAGACCCAGTACTTC. It specifies CAISPSGGPQETQYF.

This clone was counted only a few times. V gene TRBV28 combines with J gene TRBJ1-2, with TRBD1 as a possible D gene (6 bases). The germline V and J ends were trimmed by 7 bases and 4 bases, with 13 bases remaining between them. From germline, CDR1 is MDHEN and CDR2 SYDVKM. This CDR3 has 13 residues. CDR3 residues: CASNTGQTYGYTF. Here the CDR3 DNA reads TGTGCCAGCAACACCGGACAGACCTATGGCTACACCTTC.

The chain links TRBV30 to TRBJ1-1; D uncertain. V shed 0 bases and J shed 1 base, with 6 bases lying between them. The CDR3 length is 13 residues. CDR1 GTSNPN and CDR2 SVGIG come from the germline V gene (reference sequence). The DNA for the CDR3 is TGTGCCTGGAGTGTATGGCAGAACACTGAAGCTTTCTTT. Translated: CAWSVWQNTEAFF.

V is TRBV11-2 and J is TRBJ2-7; D perhaps matches TRBD2 (5 bases). Germline CDR1 reads SGHAT; CDR2 reads FQNNGV. There are 14 residues in the CDR3. V lost 6 bases to trimming and J lost 5 bases, with 17 bases between them. The CDR3 bases are TGTGCCAGCAGTCAAGGACTCCGATCCCACGAGCAGTACTTC. It is translated as CASSQGLRSHEQYF.

The rearrangement links TRBV7-2 to TRBJ2-7; 9 positions agree with TRBD1. V was pared by 4 bases and J by 8 bases, with 15 bases of the junction left unmatched. The CDR3 has 16 amino acids. The V gene's germline CDR1 is SGHTA and CDR2 FQGNSA. CDR3 DNA: TGTGCCAGCAGCTCGTATACCGGGACAGGGACGAACAAGCAGTACTTC. Translated, it gives CASSSYTGTGTNKQYF.

The chain recombines TRBV18 with TRBJ1-2; D ambiguous. V was trimmed by 1 base and J by 0 bases, leaving 6 bases between them. Germline CDR1 reads KGHSH; CDR2 reads LQKENI. This CDR3 spans 14 amino acids. The CDR3 DNA sequence: TGTGCCAGCTCACCACGCAACGCTAACTATGGCTACACCTTC. It yields the protein CASSPRNANYGYTF.

The chain links TRBV28 to TRBJ2-7; tentatively, D is TRBD2 (6 bases). CDR1 MDHEN and CDR2 SYDVKM come from the germline V gene. The V gene lost 10 bases and the J gene lost 1 base, with 20 bases spanning the gap. This CDR3 comprises 15 residues. The chain's CDR3 is CATRGGSLGSYEQYF. The CDR3 nucleotides are TGTGCCACGAGGGGAGGTTCGCTCGGGTCCTACGAGCAGTACTTC.

This chain uses TRBV6-6 with TRBJ2-2, with D possibly matching TRBD1 (6 bases). V was trimmed by 7 bases and J by 2 bases, leaving 11 bases between them. Germline assignment: CDR1 MNHNY and CDR2 SVGAGI (reference sequence). CDR3 length: 14 amino acids. As DNA, the CDR3 is TGTGCCAGCACCGACAGGCACAACACCGGGGAGCTGTTTTTT. Translating it yields CASTDRHNTGELFF.

The rearrangement joins TRBV28 to TRBJ2-7; D is unresolved. Deletions cut 5 bases from V and 1 base from J, with 3 bases between. Germline loops: CDR1 MDHEN, CDR2 SYDVKM. CDR3 length: 11 residues. The CDR3 loop is CASSESYEQYF. Here the CDR3 DNA reads TGTGCCAGCAGTGAATCCTACGAGCAGTACTTC.

The chain has TRBV11-2 and TRBJ2-7, with D tentatively TRBD2 (5 bases). Trimming pared 4 bases from V and 2 bases from J, leaving 18 bases between. CDR1 and CDR2 (germline): SGHAT, FQNNGV. There are 16 residues in the CDR3. CDR3 in amino acids: CASSSPQGLIPYEQYF. In DNA form, the CDR3 reads TGTGCCAGCAGCTCACCCCAAGGACTCATACCCTACGAGCAGTACTTC. Supplemented by reference TRBV11-2 and TRBJ2-7, the full variable domain reads EAGVAQSPRYKIIEKRQSVAFWCNPISGHATLYWYQQILGQGPKLLIQFQNNGVVDDSQLPKDRFSAERLKGVDSTLKIQPAKLEDSAVYLCASSSPQGLIPYEQYFGPGTRLTVT.

The V gene is TRBV10-2, the J gene TRBJ2-1; 8 nucleotides agree with TRBD2. The germline V gene has CDR1 WSHSY and CDR2 SAAADI. V shed 10 bases, J shed 8 bases, and the junction held 4 bases outside the gene matches. The CDR3 totals 11 residues. The CDR3: CATKLADEQFF. CDR3 bases: TGCGCCACAAAACTAGCGGATGAGCAGTTCTTC.

V is TRBV4-3 and J is TRBJ2-7, with TRBD1 matching 10 bases. V lost 4 bases to trimming and J lost 6 bases; unmatched junction nucleotides: 3. CDR3 length: 13 amino acids. Germline V lookup: CDR1 LGHNA, CDR2 YSLEER. The CDR3 DNA reads as TGCGCCAGCAGCCGGGACAGGGGAGTCGAGCAGTACTTC. Translating it yields CASSRDRGVEQYF.

V and J are TRBV18 and TRBJ1-5; D gene uncertain. The CDR3 has 13 amino acids. The germline CDR1 and CDR2 sequences are KGHSH and LQKENI. Between the trimmed V and J ends, which lost 3 bases and 1 base, there was a span of 4 bases. The CDR3 nucleotides read TGTGCCAGCTCACCCGGGAGCAATCAGCCCCAGCATTTT. Amino acid sequence: CASSPGSNQPQHF.

The rearrangement joins TRBV19 to TRBJ2-6; tentative D call: TRBD1 (6 bases). V shed 1 base and J shed 2 bases, with 6 bases lying between them. CDR1 and CDR2 from the germline V gene are LNHDA and SQIVND (reference sequence). The CDR3 runs 15 residues. CDR3 region: CASSIGQAGANVLTF. The CDR3 DNA follows: TGTGCCAGTAGTATAGGACAGGCTGGGGCCAACGTCCTGACTTTC.

The V and J genes are TRBV29-1 and TRBJ1-4, with D tentatively TRBD1 (5 bases). The CDR3 loop spans 13 amino acids. Germline V gene sequence: CDR1 SQVTM, CDR2 ANQGSEA. The V gene lost 6 bases and the J gene lost 8 bases, with 16 bases spanning the gap. The CDR3 DNA is TGCAGCGTGCGAACCGCGGGGCGGGAAAAACTGTTTTTT. As protein: CSVRTAGREKLFF. The entire variable domain, with the rest obtained from reference TRBV29-1 and TRBJ1-4, is as follows: SAVISQKPSRDICQRGTSLTIQCQVDSQVTMMFWYRQQPGQSLTLIATANQGSEATYESGFVIDKFPISRPNLTFSTLTVSNMSPEDSSIYLCSVRTAGREKLFFGSGTQLSVL.

The chain is built from TRBV7-2 and TRBJ1-6; TRBD1 might be the D (5 bases). The germline CDR1 and CDR2 sequences are SGHTA and FQGNSA. The CDR3 sequence is 13 residues long. V lost 8 bases to trimming and J lost 6 bases, with 11 bases between them. CDR3 in DNA: TGTGCCAGCCGGGACGGAATTAATTCACCCCTCCACTTT. This codes for CASRDGINSPLHF.

J is TRBJ2-2 and V is TRBV29-1, with 7 bases aligning to TRBD1. CDR1 is SQVTM and CDR2 is ANQGSEA in the germline V gene. Unmatched junction bases numbered 5, after V lost 3 bases and J lost 4 bases. CDR3 length equals 14 residues. Here the CDR3 DNA reads TGCAGCGTTGATACAGGGGTGGTCACCGGGGAGCTGTTTTTT. This gives the protein CSVDTGVVTGELFF.

V is TRBV4-1 and J is TRBJ2-1; D not resolved. Germline CDR1 is MGHRA and CDR2 is YSYEKL. Trimming pared 4 bases from V and 4 bases from J, leaving 11 bases between. This CDR3 is 14 amino acids long. The CDR3 loop is CASSRGGDYNEQFF. The CDR3 nucleotides are TGCGCCAGCAGCCGTGGTGGCGATTACAATGAGCAGTTCTTC.

This clone appeared once. The chain is built from TRBV7-9 and TRBJ2-7; a weak D match, TRBD1 (5 bases). The CDR3 is 13 amino acids. Per the germline V gene, CDR1 is SEHNR and CDR2 is FQNEAQ (reference sequence). V was pared by 7 bases and J by 1 base, with 11 bases between. The CDR3 DNA sequence: TGTGCCAGCACCACCAGGGCATCCTACGAGCAGTACTTC. Protein: CASTTRASYEQYF.